The 23 T cell receptor beta chains given below trace back to one sample, sequenced in a study of T cell responses to AZD1222 COVID-19 vaccine. Sequencing used immunoSEQ multiplex PCR; TCRdb keeps in-frame clones, though not all of them. The repertoire holds approximately 140,000 clones, with 90% as singletons. The sample was peripheral blood, taken 28 days after the second AZD1222 dose. The receptors here all came from an adult who received the AZD1222 COVID-19 vaccine.

This chain joins TRBV3-1 (or the pseudogene TRBV3-2) and TRBJ2-3; D possibly matches TRBD1 or TRBD2 (5 bases each). Germline lookup yields CDR1 LGHDT and CDR2 YNNKEL (reference sequence). The CDR3 consists of 14 residues. The V end lost 1 base, the J end lost 1 base, and 6 bases lay between the germline ends. CDR3 residues: CASSQGDRTDTQYF. The CDR3 DNA is TGTGCCAGCAGCCAAGGGGACCGCACAGATACGCAGTATTTT.

The V gene is TRBV12-2, the J gene TRBJ1-5; TRBD1 is the table's D call and was not checked against the DNA. TRBV12-2 is classified as a pseudogene. The CDR3 is made up of 13 amino acids. CDR3 amino acids: CAGWTGRNQPQHF. The CDR3 region has the DNA TGTGCCGGATGGACAGGTCGGAATCAGCCCCAGCATTTT.

Concerning this clone itself: An end of the junction differs from the germline gene, which may be a read error. The same CDR3 arises from other DNA sequences in this sample as well. The chain joins TRBV5-4 to TRBJ1-2; unclear D gene. This CDR3 has 13 amino acids. The germline CDR1 and CDR2 sequences are SGHNT and YYREEE (reference sequence). The CDR3 sequence: CASSLYSGNGYTF. CDR3 nucleotides: TGTGCCAGCAGCTTGTACTCGGGAAATGGCTACACCTTT.

The rearrangement joins TRBV14 to TRBJ2-7; TRBD2 aligns across 10 bases. The CDR3 sequence is 16 residues long. Germline V gene sequence: CDR1 SGHDN, CDR2 FVKESK. V was clipped by 5 bases and J by 2 bases; unmatched bases: 9. The CDR3 protein is CASSSILAGRAYEQYF. In nucleotides, the CDR3 is TGTGCCAGCAGCTCTATACTAGCGGGACGTGCCTACGAGCAGTACTTC. Combining the CDR3 with reference TRBV14 and TRBJ2-7 gives the whole variable domain EAGVTQFPSHSVIEKGQTVTLRCDPISGHDNLYWYRRVMGKEIKFLLHFVKESKQDESGMPNNRFLAERTGGTYSTLKVQPAELEDSGVYFCASSSILAGRAYEQYFGPGTRLTVT.

As for this clone: The sample holds other DNA sequences that translate to the same CDR3. The chain carries TRBV2 and TRBJ2-2, with TRBD1 matching 11 bases. The J segment lost 5 bases and the V segment lost 6 bases, leaving 2 bases of the junction unmatched. CDR1 is SNHLY, CDR2 FYNNEI, per germline. The CDR3 covers 14 residues. This CDR3 reads CASSGQGATGELFF. In DNA, the CDR3 is TGTGCCAGCAGCGGACAGGGGGCGACCGGGGAGCTGTTTTTT.

The chain links TRBV11-3 to TRBJ2-1; possibly TRBD1 or TRBD2 for D (5 bases each). V lost 1 base and J 6 bases, leaving 19 bases between the germline ends. Germline V gene sequence: CDR1 SGHNT, CDR2 YENEEA. This CDR3 has 17 residues. The CDR3 loop is CASSLVTRGGFGNEQFF. CDR3 sequence (DNA): TGTGCCAGCAGCTTAGTTACAAGGGGCGGGTTTGGCAATGAGCAGTTCTTC.

The chain is built from TRBV7-8 and TRBJ2-7; the match to TRBD2 covers 7 bases. This CDR3 region has 14 residues. Trimming removed 4 bases from V and 8 bases from J; junction bases left unmatched: 11. From germline, CDR1 is SGHVS and CDR2 FQNEAQ. Here the CDR3 reads CASSSGAVLAQQYF. CDR3 nucleotides: TGTGCCAGCAGCTCCGGGGCTGTACTAGCGCAGCAGTACTTC.

In its sample, this clone was seen once. The CDR3 loop reads CASSSGQGASTEAFF. Here the CDR3 DNA reads TGTGCCAGCAGCTCGGGACAGGGGGCGAGCACTGAAGCTTTCTTT. J is TRBJ1-1 and V is TRBV5-4; 12 bases fit TRBD1. Germline CDR1 SGHNT, CDR2 YYREEE (reference sequence). CDR3 length equals 15 residues. V gave up 3 bases and J gave up 4 bases; unmatched junction bases: 4.

This chain links TRBV11-2 with TRBJ2-1; D is perhaps TRBD2 (6 bases). Germline CDR1 is SGHAT and CDR2 is FQNNGV. V was pared by 3 bases and J by 0 bases, with 9 bases between. This CDR3 contains 15 residues. In DNA, the CDR3 is TGTGCCAGCAGCTTCACTAGCCCCTCCTACAATGAGCAGTTCTTC. Amino acids: CASSFTSPSYNEQFF.

V gene TRBV28 combines with J gene TRBJ2-7; D may match TRBD1 or TRBD2 (5 bases each). Germline CDR1 MDHEN, CDR2 SYDVKM. Trimming took off 6 bases at V and 3 bases at J, with 18 bases between the two ends. The CDR3 is 15 amino acids. The CDR3 spells CASSTPSGLLYEQYF. For the CDR3, the DNA is TGTGCCAGCAGCACCCCCTCGGGGCTCCTCTACGAGCAGTACTTC.

The chain recombines TRBV19 with TRBJ2-5; the D is unclear. Between the trimmed V and J ends, which lost 1 base and 6 bases, there was a span of 18 bases. Germline V gives CDR1 LNHDA, CDR2 SQIVND (reference sequence). This CDR3 comprises 16 residues. As DNA, the CDR3 is TGTGCCAGTAGTATAGGGGTAGACCCCCCTCGGAAGACCCAGTACTTC. Translating it yields CASSIGVDPPRKTQYF.

This clone was counted between two and nine times. The chain has TRBV14 and TRBJ1-1; D call uncertain. This CDR3 region has 10 residues. CDR1 is SGHDN and CDR2 is FVKESK in the germline V gene. Trimming took 7 bases from V and 11 from J, leaving 11 bases between them. The CDR3 spells CASTRPRAFF. The CDR3, as DNA: TGTGCCAGCACGAGACCGCGGGCTTTCTTT. The whole variable domain, filled in from reference TRBV14 and TRBJ1-1, reads EAGVTQFPSHSVIEKGQTVTLRCDPISGHDNLYWYRRVMGKEIKFLLHFVKESKQDESGMPNNRFLAERTGGTYSTLKVQPAELEDSGVYFCASTRPRAFFGQGTRLTVV.

The chain is built from TRBV6-1 and TRBJ2-7, with 9 bases matching TRBD2. Trimming took 3 bases from V and 4 from J; bases not matched to a gene: 13. CDR3 length: 17 amino acids. Germline V lookup: CDR1 MNHNS, CDR2 SASEGT. In DNA form, the CDR3 reads TGTGCCAGCAGTGAGTCAATTAGCGGGAGTCACTGGTACGAGCAGTACTTC. This sequence encodes CASSESISGSHWYEQYF.

The V call is TRBV25-1, the J call TRBJ2-1; a possible D gene is TRBD1 (6 bases). The V end lost 3 bases, the J end lost 3 bases, and 12 bases lay between the germline ends. CDR1 is MGHDK and CDR2 is SYGVNS in the germline V gene. CDR3 size: 15 residues. The CDR3, as DNA: TGTGCCAGCAGTGATCAGGGGTCCCTCTACAATGAGCAGTTCTTC. This codes for CASSDQGSLYNEQFF. Using reference TRBV25-1 and TRBJ2-1 for the parts outside the CDR3, the full variable domain is EADIYQTPRYLVIGTGKKITLECSQTMGHDKMYWYQQDPGMELHLIHYSYGVNSTEKGDLSSESTVSRIRTEHFPLTLESARPSHTSQYLCASSDQGSLYNEQFFGPGTRLTVL.

V and J are TRBV7-2 and TRBJ1-2; 10 bases are a match to TRBD1. V was pared by 5 bases and J by 8 bases, with 5 bases of the junction left unmatched. The CDR3 totals 13 residues. Germline CDR1 and CDR2: SGHTA and FQGNSA. DNA of the CDR3: TGTGCCAGCAGCGCGGGACAGGGGATCGGCTACACCTTC. As protein: CASSAGQGIGYTF.

This rearrangement joins TRBV30 to TRBJ1-2, with 8 positions matching TRBD1. CDR1 and CDR2 (germline): GTSNPN, SVGIG (reference sequence). The CDR3 is 14 amino acids. The junction had 4 bases not matched to a gene; V was cut back by 1 base and J by 3 bases. The CDR3 region has the DNA TGTGCCTGGAGTGGACAGGGGTGGGACTATGGCTACACCTTC. It codes for CAWSGQGWDYGYTF.

This chain joins TRBV5-4 and TRBJ1-2; no reliable D call. The V gene's germline CDR1 is SGHNT and CDR2 YYREEE (reference sequence). This CDR3 region has 15 residues. V lost 3 bases and J lost 7, with 19 bases in between. The CDR3 loop reads CASSSTVSGSFGYTF. The DNA of the CDR3 is TGTGCCAGCAGCTCTACAGTATCAGGCTCTTTTGGCTACACCTTC.

V usage is TRBV19 and J usage is TRBJ2-5; 11 positions agree with TRBD1. The CDR3 has 14 residues. The J segment lost 4 bases and the V segment lost 6 bases, leaving 4 bases of the junction unmatched. Germline CDR1 is LNHDA and CDR2 is SQIVND (reference sequence). CDR3 residues: CASRDRGRGETQYF. The CDR3 nucleotides read TGTGCCAGTAGGGACAGGGGGCGCGGAGAGACCCAGTACTTC.

V gene TRBV7-9 combines with J gene TRBJ2-2, with D possibly being TRBD2 (6 bases). Trimming left V 3 bases short and J 0 bases short, with 8 bases between. Germline V gives CDR1 SEHNR, CDR2 FQNEAQ (reference sequence). This CDR3 comprises 15 residues. The CDR3 reads CASSFGGANTGELFF. The CDR3 bases are TGTGCCAGCAGCTTCGGGGGAGCGAACACCGGGGAGCTGTTTTTT.

V is TRBV21-1 and J is TRBJ2-7; the listed D gene, TRBD1, was not tested against the DNA. TRBV21-1 is a documented pseudogene. The CDR3 is 18 amino acids. The CDR3 here is CASSKKSLGQGPHYEQYF. CDR3 nucleotide sequence: TGTGCCAGCAGCAAAAAATCCTTGGGACAGGGGCCCCACTACGAGCAGTACTTC.

The CDR3 sequence: CASSPTGHTEAFF. The CDR3 bases are TGTGCCAGCAGCCCGACAGGGCACACTGAAGCTTTCTTT. This chain connects TRBV5-4 to TRBJ1-1; 7 bases align to TRBD1. Germline V gene sequence: CDR1 SGHNT, CDR2 YYREEE (reference sequence). The J segment lost 3 bases and the V segment lost 4 bases, leaving 3 bases of the junction unmatched. This CDR3 has 13 amino acids.

The chain carries TRBV7-8 and TRBJ1-1, with a weak D call TRBD1 (6 bases). The germline V gene has CDR1 SGHVS and CDR2 FQNEAQ. Trimming stripped 2 bases from V and 2 bases from J, with 9 bases between. The CDR3 contains 14 residues. The CDR3: CASSLKGGNTEAFF. CDR3 coding DNA: TGTGCCAGCAGCTTAAAGGGGGGTAACACTGAAGCTTTCTTT.

This chain connects TRBV5-1 to TRBJ1-2; TRBD1 aligns across 10 bases. Trimming removed 4 bases from V and 3 bases from J; junction bases left unmatched: 9. The CDR3 totals 16 residues. Germline values: CDR1 SGHRS, CDR2 YFSETQ. CDR3 sequence (DNA): TGCGCCAGCAGCCCATCCGGGACAGGGGACGACTATGGCTACACCTTC. It translates to CASSPSGTGDDYGYTF.